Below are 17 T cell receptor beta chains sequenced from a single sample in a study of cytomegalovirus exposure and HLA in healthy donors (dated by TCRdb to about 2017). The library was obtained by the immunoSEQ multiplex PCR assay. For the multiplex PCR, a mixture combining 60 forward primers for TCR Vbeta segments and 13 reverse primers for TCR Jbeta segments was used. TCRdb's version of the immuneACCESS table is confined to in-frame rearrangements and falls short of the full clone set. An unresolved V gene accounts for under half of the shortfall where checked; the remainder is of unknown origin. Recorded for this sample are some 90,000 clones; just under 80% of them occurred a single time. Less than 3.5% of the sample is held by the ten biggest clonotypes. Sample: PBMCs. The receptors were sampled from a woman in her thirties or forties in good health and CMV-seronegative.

The CDR3 bases are TGTGCCAGCAGCTTGAAACGGAGCGGCTACACCTTC. Encoded protein: CASSLKRSGYTF. V usage is TRBV5-4 and J usage is TRBJ1-2; D gene ambiguous. Germline V lookup: CDR1 SGHNT, CDR2 YYREEE (reference sequence). Trimming shortened V by 1 base and J by 8 bases, and 9 bases separated the two germline ends. The CDR3 is 12 amino acids.

The chain's CDR3 is CASSLEVGGFYNEQFF. The CDR3 nucleotides read TGTGCCAGCAGCTTAGAAGTCGGGGGGTTTTATAATGAGCAGTTCTTC. This chain joins TRBV11-2 and TRBJ2-1; 7 bases line up with TRBD2. This CDR3 has 16 amino acids. Trimming at V came to 0 bases and at J to 7 bases, leaving 9 bases not matched to a gene. CDR1 and CDR2 from the germline V gene are SGHAT and FQNNGV.

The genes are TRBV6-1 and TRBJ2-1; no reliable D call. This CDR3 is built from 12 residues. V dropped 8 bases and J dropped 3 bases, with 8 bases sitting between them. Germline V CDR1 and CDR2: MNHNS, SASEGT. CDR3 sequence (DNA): TGTGCCAGCTCCGACTTCTACAATGAGCAGTTCTTC. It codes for CASSDFYNEQFF.

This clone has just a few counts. In DNA, the CDR3 is TGTGCCAGTAGTCCTCGGAGGGACACTGAAGCTTTCTTT. Its translation is CASSPRRDTEAFF. The chain employs TRBV19 and TRBJ1-1; D is undetermined. This CDR3 spans 13 amino acids. The germline V gene encodes CDR1 LNHDA and CDR2 SQIVND (reference sequence). V was trimmed by 5 bases and J by 3 bases, leaving 10 bases between them.

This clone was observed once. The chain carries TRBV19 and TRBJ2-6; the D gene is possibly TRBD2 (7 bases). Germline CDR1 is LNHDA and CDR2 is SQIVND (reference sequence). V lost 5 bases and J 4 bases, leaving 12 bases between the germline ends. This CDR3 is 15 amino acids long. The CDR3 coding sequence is TGTGCCAGTAGTGTTGGGGGGGCCGGGGCCAACGTCCTGACTTTC. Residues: CASSVGGAGANVLTF.

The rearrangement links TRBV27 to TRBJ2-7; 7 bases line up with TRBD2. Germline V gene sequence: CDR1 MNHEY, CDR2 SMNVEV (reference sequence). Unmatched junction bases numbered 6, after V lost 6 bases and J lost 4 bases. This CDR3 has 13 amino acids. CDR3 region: CASRRTSYYEQYF. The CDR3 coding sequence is TGTGCCAGCAGACGGACTAGTTATTACGAGCAGTACTTC.

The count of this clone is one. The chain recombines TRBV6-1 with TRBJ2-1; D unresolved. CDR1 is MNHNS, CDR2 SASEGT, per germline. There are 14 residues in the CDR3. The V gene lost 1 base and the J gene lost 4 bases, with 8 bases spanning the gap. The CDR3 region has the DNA TGTGCCAGCAGTGAAGGGAGCTTTTACAATGAGCAGTTCTTC. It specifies CASSEGSFYNEQFF.

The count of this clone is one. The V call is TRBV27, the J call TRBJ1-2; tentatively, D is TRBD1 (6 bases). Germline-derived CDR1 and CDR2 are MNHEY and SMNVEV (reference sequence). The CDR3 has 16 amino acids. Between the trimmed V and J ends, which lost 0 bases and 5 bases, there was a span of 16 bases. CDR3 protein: CASSLSYNYRVYGYTF. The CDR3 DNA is TGTGCCAGCAGTTTATCGTATAATTACAGGGTGTATGGCTACACCTTC.

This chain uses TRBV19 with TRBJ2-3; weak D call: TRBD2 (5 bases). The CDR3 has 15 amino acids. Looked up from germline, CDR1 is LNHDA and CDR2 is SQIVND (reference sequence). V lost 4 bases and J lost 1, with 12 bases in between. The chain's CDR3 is CASSSGGGGTDTQYF. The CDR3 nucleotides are TGTGCCAGTAGTAGTGGCGGAGGCGGCACAGATACGCAGTATTTT.

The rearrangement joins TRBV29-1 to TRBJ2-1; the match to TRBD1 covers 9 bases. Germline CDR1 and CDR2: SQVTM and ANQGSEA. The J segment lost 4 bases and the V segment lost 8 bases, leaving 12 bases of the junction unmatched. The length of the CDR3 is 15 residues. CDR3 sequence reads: CSTIFRDRVYNEQFF. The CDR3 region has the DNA TGCAGCACAATATTCCGGGACAGGGTATACAATGAGCAGTTCTTC.

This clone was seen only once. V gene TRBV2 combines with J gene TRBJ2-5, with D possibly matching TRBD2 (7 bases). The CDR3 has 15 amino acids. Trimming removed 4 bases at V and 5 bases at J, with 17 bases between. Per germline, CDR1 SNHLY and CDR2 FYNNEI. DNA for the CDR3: TGTGCCAGCAGTGGAGTAGGGGGGGCGGGGGAGACCCAGTACTTC. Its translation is CASSGVGGAGETQYF. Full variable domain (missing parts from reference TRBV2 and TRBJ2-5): EPEVTQTPSHQVTQMGQEVILRCVPISNHLYFYWYRQILGQKVEFLVSFYNNEISEKSEIFDDQFSVERPDGSNFTLKIRSTKLEDSAMYFCASSGVGGAGETQYFGPGTRLLVL.

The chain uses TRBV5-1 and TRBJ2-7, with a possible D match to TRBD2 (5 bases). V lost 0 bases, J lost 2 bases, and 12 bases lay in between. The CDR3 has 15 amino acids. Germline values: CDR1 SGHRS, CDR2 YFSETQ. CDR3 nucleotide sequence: TGCGCCAGCAGCTTGGTGGCTAGCAGCACCTACGAGCAGTACTTC. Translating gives CASSLVASSTYEQYF.

DNA of the CDR3: TGTGCCAGCAGCTACGGAGGTTACGAGCAGTACTTC. Protein product: CASSYGGYEQYF. V is TRBV5-6 and J is TRBJ2-7, with a possible D match to TRBD2 (5 bases). Trimming pared 3 bases from V and 4 bases from J, leaving 8 bases between. The CDR3 extends over 12 amino acids. CDR1 SGHDT and CDR2 YYEEEE come from the germline V gene.

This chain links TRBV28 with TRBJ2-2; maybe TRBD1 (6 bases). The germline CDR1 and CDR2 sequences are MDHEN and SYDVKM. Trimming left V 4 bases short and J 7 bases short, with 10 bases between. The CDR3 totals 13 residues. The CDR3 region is CASSSQGIGELFF. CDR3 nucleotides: TGTGCCAGCAGTTCCCAGGGGATCGGGGAGCTGTTTTTT.

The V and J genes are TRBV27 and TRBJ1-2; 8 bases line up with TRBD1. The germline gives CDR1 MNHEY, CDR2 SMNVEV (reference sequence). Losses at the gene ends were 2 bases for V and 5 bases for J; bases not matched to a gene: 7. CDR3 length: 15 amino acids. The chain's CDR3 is CASSLVGTGPYGYTF. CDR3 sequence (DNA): TGTGCCAGCAGTTTAGTGGGGACAGGACCTTATGGCTACACCTTC.

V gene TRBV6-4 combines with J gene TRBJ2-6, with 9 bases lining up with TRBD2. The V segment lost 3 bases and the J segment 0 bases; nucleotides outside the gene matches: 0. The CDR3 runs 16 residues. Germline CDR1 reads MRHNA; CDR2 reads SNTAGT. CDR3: CASSETSGSGANVLTF. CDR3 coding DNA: TGTGCCAGCAGTGAGACTAGCGGCTCTGGGGCCAACGTCCTGACTTTC.

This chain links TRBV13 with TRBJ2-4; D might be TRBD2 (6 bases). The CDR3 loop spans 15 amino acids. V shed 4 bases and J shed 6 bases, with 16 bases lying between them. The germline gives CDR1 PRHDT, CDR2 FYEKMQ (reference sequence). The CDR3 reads CASSSLLEGGNIQYF. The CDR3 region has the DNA TGTGCCAGCAGCTCCCTCCTGGAGGGTGGAAACATTCAGTACTTC.